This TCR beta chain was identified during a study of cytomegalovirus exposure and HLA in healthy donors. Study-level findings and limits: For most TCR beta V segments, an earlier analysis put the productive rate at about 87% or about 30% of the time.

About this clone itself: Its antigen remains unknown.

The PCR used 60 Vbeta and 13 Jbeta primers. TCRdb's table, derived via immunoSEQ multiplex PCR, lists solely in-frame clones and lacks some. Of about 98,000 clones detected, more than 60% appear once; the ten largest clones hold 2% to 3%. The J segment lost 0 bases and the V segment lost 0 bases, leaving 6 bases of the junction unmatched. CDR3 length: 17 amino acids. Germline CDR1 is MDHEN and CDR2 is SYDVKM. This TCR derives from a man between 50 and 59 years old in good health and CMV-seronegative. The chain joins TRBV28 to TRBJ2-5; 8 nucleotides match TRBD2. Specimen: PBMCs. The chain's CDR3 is CASSLWMLTSDQETQYF. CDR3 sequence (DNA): TGTGCCAGCAGTTTATGGATGCTGACTAGCGACCAAGAGACCCAGTACTTC. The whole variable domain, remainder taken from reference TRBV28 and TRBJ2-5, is DVKVTQSSRYLVKRTGEKVFLECVQDMDHENMFWYRQDPGLGLRLIYFSYDVKMKEKGDIPEGYSVSREKKERFSLILESASTNQTSMYLCASSLWMLTSDQETQYFGPGTRLLVL.